A selection of T cell receptor beta chains follows, all from one sample in a study of cytomegalovirus exposure and HLA in healthy donors. Repertoires were generated with immunoSEQ multiplex PCR, while TCRdb's copy carries only in-frame clones and drops some. This table holds 100,000 to 150,000 clones, roughly four fifths found once. Sequencing was performed on PBMCs. All receptors derive from a young man in good health and CMV-seronegative. Both conserved end residues are part of each CDR3. The D gene is left open where the match is weak. Rows give clone size only sometimes, using once, few, many, or a class for an expanded clone.

size | J | D | V | DNA | CDR3
- | TRBJ1-1 | - | TRBV11-2 | TGTGCCAGCAGCTTAGGTTATGAAGCTTTCTTT | CASSLGYEAFF
- | TRBJ2-7 | TRBD1 | TRBV7-2 | TGTGCCAGCAGCTTAAGTACCGGGACAGACTACGAGCAGTACTTC | CASSLSTGTDYEQYF
few | TRBJ2-2 | TRBD1 | TRBV11-2 | TGTGCCAGCAGCTTAATCCAGGGGGCCACCGGGGAGCTGTTTTTT | CASSLIQGATGELFF
- | TRBJ1-6 | - | TRBV6-5 | TGTGCCAGCATGCTCCAGGACAGAATTAATTCACCCCTCCACTTT | CASMLQDRINSPLHF
- | TRBJ1-3 | - | TRBV6-1 | TGTGCCAGCAGTGGGAGCCAGGGCTGGAACACCATATATTTT | CASSGSQGWNTIYF
- | TRBJ1-2 | TRBD1 | TRBV6-6 | TGTGCCAGCAGTTTGCGGACAGGGGGCAAAGATGGCTACACCTTC | CASSLRTGGKDGYTF
- | TRBJ1-2 | TRBD1 | TRBV9 | TGTGCCAGCAGCCTTTCGATGGACAGGGTCTATGGCTACACCTTC | CASSLSMDRVYGYTF
- | TRBJ2-7 | - | TRBV6-1 | TGTGCCAGCAGTGAAGCGGGGCAGGGTCCTTACGAGCAGTACTTC | CASSEAGQGPYEQYF
few | TRBJ1-1 | - | TRBV4-3 | TGCGCCAGCAGCCAAGTAGGAGGGATGAACACTGAAGCTTTCTTT | CASSQVGGMNTEAFF
- | TRBJ2-1 | TRBD1 | TRBV6-5 | TGTGCCAGCAGTAACACAGGGGGAGAGCAGTTCTTC | CASSNTGGEQFF
- | TRBJ1-2 | - | TRBV2 | TGTGCCAGCAGTGATCGGAGTCTCTATGGCTACACCTTC | CASSDRSLYGYTF
few | TRBJ2-3 | - | TRBV19 | TGTGCCAGTAGTATAGGCAGGGCGGATACGCAGTATTTT | CASSIGRADTQYF
- | TRBJ2-3 | - | TRBV18 | TGTGCCAGCTCACCATGGCAAACAGATACGCAGTATTTT | CASSPWQTDTQYF
- | TRBJ1-1 | - | TRBV15 | TGTGCCACCAGCAGAGATCTGGGGGCCACTGAAGCTTTCTTT | CATSRDLGATEAFF
few | TRBJ2-3 | - | TRBV11-2 | TGTGCCAGCAGCTTGGGGGTTTTGGGGAGGGATACGCAGTATTTT | CASSLGVLGRDTQYF
- | TRBJ2-5 | TRBD1 | TRBV6-1 | TGTGCCAGCAGTGGACCGACTGGACAGGCCATAGGAGAGACCCAGTACTTC | CASSGPTGQAIGETQYF
- | TRBJ1-1 | - | TRBV2 | TGTGCCAGCAGTGAAGCGCTCATACGACAGAGGAACACTGAAGCTTTCTTT | CASSEALIRQRNTEAFF
once | TRBJ1-2 | - | TRBV29-1 | TGCAGCGTTGAAGATCGGTCAGGGGCCGGCTATGGCTACACCTTC | CSVEDRSGAGYGYTF
- | TRBJ2-7 | - | TRBV11-2 | TGTGCCAGCAGCTTATCGGGCGGGGTCACCTACGAGCAGTACTTC | CASSLSGGVTYEQYF
- | TRBJ2-7 | TRBD1 | TRBV5-6 | TGTGCCAGCAGCTTGGCCCCGACAGGGAGCTCCTACGAGCAGTACTTC | CASSLAPTGSSYEQYF
- | TRBJ2-1 | TRBD1 | TRBV27 | TGTGCCAGCATCGGACAGGGGCCTTTAGAATACAATGAGCAGTTCTTC | CASIGQGPLEYNEQFF
- | TRBJ1-6 | TRBD1 | TRBV2 | TGTGCCAGCAGGACAAGGGGACAGGGATATAATTCACCCCTCCACTTT | CASRTRGQGYNSPLHF
- | TRBJ2-7 | TRBD2 | TRBV12-5 | TGTGCTAGTGGCCAGGGACTAGCGTTCCACGAGCAGTACTTC | CASGQGLAFHEQYF
- | TRBJ1-3 | - | TRBV9 | TGTGCCAGCAGCGTAGGGCCCCTGGGCGGGGCTGGAAACACCATATATTTT | CASSVGPLGGAGNTIYF
- | TRBJ1-2 | - | TRBV29-1 | TGCAGCGTTGAAGATCTGGGCAGCAGTTATGGCTACACCTTC | CSVEDLGSSYGYTF
few | TRBJ2-7 | - | TRBV11-2 | TGTGCCAGCAGCCCACAGCGGACGGCCGAGCAGTACTTC | CASSPQRTAEQYF
- | TRBJ2-3 | - | TRBV5-4 | TGTGCCAGCAGAGAAATCTGGACAGTTGGCACAGATACGCAGTATTTT | CASREIWTVGTDTQYF
- | TRBJ1-1 | TRBD1 | TRBV7-9 | TGTGCCAGCAGCCTAGGACAGGGTCGATGGACTGAAGCTTTCTTT | CASSLGQGRWTEAFF
once | TRBJ2-3 | TRBD2 | TRBV25-1 | TGTGCCAGCAGTGTGTCCCGGGGGGAAGGCACAGATACGCAGTATTTT | CASSVSRGEGTDTQYF
- | TRBJ1-5 | - | TRBV7-8 | TGTGCCAGCAGCTTATTCGAGGGCTGGCAGCCCCAGCATTTT | CASSLFEGWQPQHF
- | TRBJ2-7 | - | TRBV6-5 | TGTGCCAGCAGTTCGTCGACTAGTTACGAGCAGTACTTC | CASSSSTSYEQYF
- | TRBJ1-2 | TRBD1 | TRBV7-9 | TGTGCCAGCAGCTTTCTCCGGGACAGGGAAGTCCGCTTC | CASSFLRDREVRF
few | TRBJ1-6 | - | TRBV11-2 | TGTGCCAGCAGCTTAGGGGACTCCCCGGCGGTGGCCCTCCACTTT | CASSLGDSPAVALHF
- | TRBJ1-2 | - | TRBV11-2 | TGTGCCAGCAGCTTAGCAATTTTCTATGGCTACACCTTC | CASSLAIFYGYTF
- | TRBJ2-2 | - | TRBV2 | TGTGCCAGCAGTGAAGCTCGAGGATATCAGGGGGAGCTGTTTTTT | CASSEARGYQGELFF
- | TRBJ2-3 | - | TRBV7-9 | TGTGCCAGCAGCTTACAGGCAGGGCCCACAGATACGCAGTATTTT | CASSLQAGPTDTQYF